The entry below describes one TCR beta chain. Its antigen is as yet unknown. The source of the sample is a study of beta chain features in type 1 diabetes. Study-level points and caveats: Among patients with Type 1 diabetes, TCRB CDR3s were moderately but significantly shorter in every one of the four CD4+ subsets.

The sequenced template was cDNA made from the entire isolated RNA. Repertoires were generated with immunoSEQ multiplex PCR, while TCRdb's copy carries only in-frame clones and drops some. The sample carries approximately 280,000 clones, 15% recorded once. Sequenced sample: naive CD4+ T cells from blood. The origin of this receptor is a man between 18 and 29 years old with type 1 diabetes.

CDR3 bases: TGTGCCAGCAGCAAACAACAGGGAGGGGAGACCCAGTACTTC. Amino acids: CASSKQQGGETQYF. The gene calls are TRBV28 and TRBJ2-5; possible D gene TRBD2, 7 bases. This CDR3 comprises 14 residues. Germline V CDR1 and CDR2: MDHEN, SYDVKM. V was cut by 6 bases and J by 5 bases, with 16 bases left in between.